These 9 T cell receptor beta chains were all obtained from the same sample, sequenced in a study of T cell responses to AZD1222 COVID-19 vaccine. Sequencing used immunoSEQ multiplex PCR; TCRdb keeps in-frame clones, though not all of them. The sample shows 120,000 or so clones, 70% to 90% of them seen only once. The sample was peripheral blood, taken on day 0 of AZD1222 vaccination. Receptors were obtained from an adult in good health.

This clone was observed a few times. This chain links TRBV6-2 or TRBV6-3 with TRBJ2-6; 11 nucleotides match TRBD1. With V trimmed by 2 bases and J by 2 bases, 14 bases remained unmatched. The CDR3 has 21 residues. Germline V gene lookup returns CDR1 MNHEY and CDR2 SVGEGT. The CDR3 reads CASSYPYGDRGYGTGANVLTF. The DNA of the CDR3 is TGTGCCAGCAGTTACCCCTACGGGGACAGGGGGTATGGGACTGGGGCCAACGTCCTGACTTTC.

The chain uses TRBV29-1 and TRBJ1-6, with a weak D call TRBD1 (5 bases). Germline V lookup: CDR1 SQVTM, CDR2 ANQGSEA. Trimming stripped 7 bases from V and 18 bases from J, with 19 bases between. This CDR3 spans 11 amino acids. The CDR3 coding sequence is TGCAGCGCTAGTGAGGGGTCCGCGACCCACTTT. Protein sequence: CSASEGSATHF.

V and J are TRBV27 and TRBJ1-1; D unclear. The CDR3 consists of 15 residues. V lost 2 bases, J lost 1 base, and 11 bases lay in between. Germline CDR1 is MNHEY and CDR2 is SMNVEV (reference sequence). The CDR3 region has the DNA TGTGCCAGCAGTTTAAGGCCAGCACCGAACACTGAAGCTTTCTTT. Its protein is CASSLRPAPNTEAFF.

The chain employs TRBV11-1 and TRBJ1-6; D uncertain. Trimming pared 4 bases from V and 6 bases from J, leaving 10 bases between. Germline-derived CDR1 and CDR2 are SGHAT and FQDESV (reference sequence). This CDR3 has 14 residues. Here the CDR3 reads CASSWFRGNSPLHF. CDR3 DNA: TGTGCCAGCAGCTGGTTTCGGGGTAATTCACCCCTCCACTTT.

The gene calls are TRBV7-8 and TRBJ2-5; 7 bases agree with TRBD1. This CDR3 has 13 amino acids. Germline lookup yields CDR1 SGHVS and CDR2 FQNEAQ. V shed 5 bases, J shed 7 bases, and the junction held 7 bases outside the gene matches. CDR3 loop: CASSLTGTVTQYF. As DNA, the CDR3 is TGTGCCAGCAGCCTGACAGGGACGGTGACCCAGTACTTC. Together with reference TRBV7-8 and TRBJ2-5, the CDR3 gives the full variable domain: GAGVSQSPRYKVAKRGQDVALRCDPISGHVSLFWYQQALGQGPEFLTYFQNEAQLDKSGLPSDRFFAERPEGSVSTLKIQRTQQEDSAVYLCASSLTGTVTQYFGPGTRLLVL.

The sample holds a few counts of this clone. The rearrangement uses TRBV2 and TRBJ1-4; D may be TRBD1 (5 bases). Trimming removed 6 bases at V and 5 bases at J, with 19 bases between. Germline V gene lookup returns CDR1 SNHLY and CDR2 FYNNEI. This CDR3 spans 16 amino acids. The CDR3 is CASSVTGPLGNEKLFF. CDR3 sequence (DNA): TGTGCCAGCAGCGTTACAGGACCCCTCGGGAATGAAAAACTGTTTTTT. The variable domain in full, completed from reference TRBV2 and TRBJ1-4, reads EPEVTQTPSHQVTQMGQEVILRCVPISNHLYFYWYRQILGQKVEFLVSFYNNEISEKSEIFDDQFSVERPDGSNFTLKIRSTKLEDSAMYFCASSVTGPLGNEKLFFGSGTQLSVL.

The chain joins TRBV7-2 to TRBJ1-4; the D gene is possibly TRBD1 (6 bases). The CDR3 is 15 amino acids. The germline V gene has CDR1 SGHTA and CDR2 FQGNSA. Trimming took 1 base from V and 8 from J, leaving 14 bases between them. The CDR3 region has the DNA TGTGCCAGCAGCTTAGACGGCAGGGGTTGGGAAAAACTGTTTTTT. It translates to CASSLDGRGWEKLFF.

The chain recombines TRBV7-6 with TRBJ2-1; 7 positions agree with TRBD2. Germline V gene lookup returns CDR1 SGHVS and CDR2 FNYEAQ. The V and J ends lost 6 bases and 6 bases, in that order; junction bases with no gene match: 11. The CDR3 has 15 amino acids. CDR3 DNA: TGTGCCAGCAGTCCGCTTATACAGCGGGGCAATGAGCAGTTCTTC. It encodes CASSPLIQRGNEQFF.

This chain joins TRBV18 and TRBJ2-2; a possible D gene is TRBD2 (6 bases). V was shortened by 3 bases and J by 1 base, with 12 bases between the two germline ends. Germline V lookup: CDR1 KGHSH, CDR2 LQKENI. The CDR3 covers 16 residues. The CDR3 DNA is TGTGCCAGCTCACCCCTGGGAGGCATGAACACCGGGGAGCTGTTTTTT. It translates to CASSPLGGMNTGELFF.